This T cell receptor (beta chain) is from a study of metastatic and nonmetastatic thyroid tumors. Study-level background: The study looked at repertoires side by side in blood and in tumor or nodule tissue from malignant and benign thyroid patients. General study points: Benign nodules reportedly had significantly lower TCR beta diversity than malignant thyroid tumors in blood and tumor.

Between the trimmed V and J ends, which lost 7 bases and 1 base, there was a span of 12 bases. This CDR3 has 14 residues. The germline V gene has CDR1 MNHNS and CDR2 SASEGT. TCRdb re-called clones via MiXCR from the PCR reads. This sample has fewer than 20,000 clones, with roughly 24% found just once. Thyroid surgery was preceded by no treatment in any patient. By share, this clone counts as medium-sized. The antigen is unknown. Sequencing was carried out using tumor tissue. V usage is TRBV6-1 and J usage is TRBJ2-3; D not certain. The sequence was obtained from a male donor with papillary thyroid cancer or a benign thyroid nodule (not recorded which). Some clones in this sample may be carry-over from other donors' samples. CDR3 sequence: CASNIVVGTDTQYF. Written as DNA, the CDR3 is TGTGCCAGCAACATAGTAGTTGGCACAGATACGCAGTATTTT.